This T cell receptor beta chain was recorded in a study of molecular identifiers for immune sequencing clone quantification. Study-wide findings and caveats: Spike-in Jurkat TCR RNA from a single cell reportedly registered among around 1 million naive cells.

MiXCR was run by TCRdb on the PCR reads, yielding one entry per CDR3 protein. The table shows about 70,000 distinct CDR3 sequences, with roughly 18% occurring only once. This CDR3 has 15 residues. V dropped 4 bases and J dropped 7 bases, with 16 bases sitting between them. Germline lookup yields CDR1 MGHRA and CDR2 YSYEKL. Many counts were recorded for this clonotype. Antigen specificity is unknown. The chain employs TRBV4-1 and TRBJ2-2; D is possibly TRBD2 (5 bases). The sequence came from a human donor in good health. Some libraries in this study had Jurkat cell RNA spiked in. The sample was naive CD8+ T cells from blood, with Jurkat cell RNA spiked in. The subset denotes: FACS-sorted CD8+CD4-CCR7+CD45RA+ naive T cells. CDR3 residues: CASSPNSGIGGELFF. CDR3 DNA sequence: TGCGCCAGCAGCCCGAACTCGGGGATTGGCGGGGAGCTGTTTTTT.